This TCR beta chain was recorded in a study of blood T cells in healthy people across ages (dated by TCRdb to the mid-2010s). Regarding the complete study: In model experiments, roughly one uniquely barcoded TCR beta cDNA molecule per two T cells was captured by template switching. The study measured age-related changes in TCR beta repertoire diversity using deep sequencing normalized with unique cDNA molecular identifiers. The donors were split into four age groups: young (average around 15 years), middle-aged (nearly 40), aged (62) and long-lived (more than 80). Donors of different ages were randomly distributed across sequencing lanes to avoid experimental bias. Using the same blood draw, the study looked at two additional independent replicas of 1 million unique cDNA reads for two donors, one aged 18 to 30 and the other aged 80 or older.

In this sample, this clonotype turned up a few times. There is no known antigen for this receptor. Base qualities are not at hand, and no much larger clone is one base apart. Summary of the overall study and its limitations: Bulk unsorted PBMC profiling prevented conclusive comparison of naive and antigen-experienced compartments. Because donor CMV infection status was unknown, age-related changes in expanded clonotypes were potentially confounded. Estimates of total diversity based on one million sequenced T cells were considered lower bounds and underestimates. Compared with the aged group, the long-lived group had more naive CD4+ T cells, fewer expanded clones and increased TCR diversity, suggesting age selection. As age increased, observed TCR beta diversity per million T cells dropped in a roughly linear way, and a significant reduction was already evident by age 40. The percentage of naive T cells measured by flow cytometry correlated strongly with observed TCR beta diversity.

The CDR3 runs 19 amino acids, cysteine and phenylalanine included. Left in the record is the CDR3 DNA by itself, 57 bases read in frame from the first base. Clipping removes 4 bases from V and 2 bases from J, with 18 as the unmatched junction base count. Sequences MNHEY (CDR1) and SMNVEV (CDR2) are obtained from the germline V gene (reference sequence). The library relied on 5' RACE. The instrument given in TCRdb is Illumina HiSeq 2500. The second PCR ran for about 6 to 12 cycles and used a J-beta primer mix along with a sample-barcoded 5' primer. A unique molecular identifier was introduced onto each TCR beta cDNA molecule by a template-switch 5' adaptor carrying 12 random nucleotides. Each sample yielded at least 3 million CDR3-containing paired-end reads. All of the RNA was converted into first-strand cDNA using the Mint cDNA synthesis kit, with a TRBC-specific oligonucleotide serving as the primer. All cDNA was treated with uracil-DNA glycosylase and then went through a first 18-cycle PCR with the universal primers M1SS and BC2_uni_R. In the paper's pipeline: Normalization of each sample was performed by random selection of 1 million high-quality reads, each carrying a distinct molecular identifier. Instead of being binned into consensus sequences, reads that shared molecular identifiers were thrown out. MiTCR, set to a Q25 quality threshold and the strictest error-elimination algorithm, was used for CDR3 identification, clonotype clustering and error correction. A nonparametric unseen species model with Euler transformation was used to estimate lower-bound total TCR beta diversity. Using fastp at Q25 and MiXCR, TCRdb reprocessed the public reads and kept productive beta chains. Duplicate CDR3 protein sequences are folded into a single record with the most common DNA and genes. Clone size and V and J calls follow TCRdb, not the original study. The sample contains about 970,000 distinct CDR3 sequences, around 54% of them found a single time. Together, the top ten hold around 21% of the sample.

Donors were 35 to 40 systemically healthy Caucasian individuals from Russia aged roughly 6 to 90 years. Approximately 10 milliliters of peripheral blood were collected from each donor into EDTA-treated Vacutainer tubes. Ficoll-Paque density-gradient centrifugation was used to isolate PBMCs, with at least 6.5 million per sample. Trizol reagent was used to extract total RNA from PBMCs, with at least 5 micrograms per sample. For every donor, flow cytometry on a PBMC aliquot measured the percentage of naive CD45RAhigh/CD27high T cells. The clonotype originates from a woman between 55 and 75 years old in good health. The sample taken for sequencing was blood. Recombination joined TRBV27 with TRBJ2-3; the central 7 bases match TRBD1. The DNA sequence follows: TGTGCCAGCAGTTCCCGGACCGGTCTCGGACAGGACTTCACAGATACGCAGTATTTT. Its product reads: CASSSRTGLGQDFTDTQYF.